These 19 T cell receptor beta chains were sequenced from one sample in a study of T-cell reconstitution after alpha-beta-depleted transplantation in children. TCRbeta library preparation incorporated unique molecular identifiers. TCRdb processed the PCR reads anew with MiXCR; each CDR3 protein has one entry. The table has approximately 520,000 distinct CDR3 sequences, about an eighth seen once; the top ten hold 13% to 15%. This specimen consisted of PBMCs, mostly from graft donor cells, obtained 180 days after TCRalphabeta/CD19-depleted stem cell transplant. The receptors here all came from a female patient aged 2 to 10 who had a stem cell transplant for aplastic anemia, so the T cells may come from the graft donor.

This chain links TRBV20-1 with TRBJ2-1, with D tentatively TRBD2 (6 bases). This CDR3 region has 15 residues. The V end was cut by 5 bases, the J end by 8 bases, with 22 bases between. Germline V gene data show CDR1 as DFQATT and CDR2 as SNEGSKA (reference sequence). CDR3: CSARPLGPAGDEQFF. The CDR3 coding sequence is TGCAGTGCTCGTCCCCTGGGCCCAGCGGGCGATGAGCAGTTCTTC.

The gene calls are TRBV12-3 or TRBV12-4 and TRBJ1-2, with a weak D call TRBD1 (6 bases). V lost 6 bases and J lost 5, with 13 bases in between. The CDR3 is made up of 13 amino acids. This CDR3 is CASSPDRLYGYTF. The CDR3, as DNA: TGTGCCAGCAGCCCTGACAGGCTTTATGGCTACACCTTC.

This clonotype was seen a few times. Written as DNA, the CDR3 is TGTGCCAGCAGCCCTAGACTAGCGGGCTACACAGATACGCAGTATTTT. It translates to CASSPRLAGYTDTQYF. The chain is built from TRBV7-2 and TRBJ2-3, with 10 bases fitting TRBD2. The trim removed 5 bases at V and 2 bases at J, leaving 7 bases unmatched. CDR1 and CDR2 from the germline V gene are SGHTA and FQGNSA. The CDR3 contains 16 residues.

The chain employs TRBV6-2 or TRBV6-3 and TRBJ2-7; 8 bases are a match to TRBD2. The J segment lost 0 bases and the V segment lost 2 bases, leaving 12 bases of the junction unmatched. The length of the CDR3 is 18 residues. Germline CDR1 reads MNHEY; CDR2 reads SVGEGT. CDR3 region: CASSYREASGLYSYEQYV. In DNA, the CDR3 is TGTGCCAGCAGTTACCGAGAGGCTAGCGGGTTATACTCCTACGAGCAGTACGTC.

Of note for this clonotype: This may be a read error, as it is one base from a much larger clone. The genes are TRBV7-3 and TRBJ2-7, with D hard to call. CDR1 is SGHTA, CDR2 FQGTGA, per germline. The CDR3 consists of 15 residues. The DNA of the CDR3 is TGTGCCAGCACCTTAGTTGGCGGAATCTCCTACGAGCAGTACTTC. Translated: CASTLVGGISYEQYF.

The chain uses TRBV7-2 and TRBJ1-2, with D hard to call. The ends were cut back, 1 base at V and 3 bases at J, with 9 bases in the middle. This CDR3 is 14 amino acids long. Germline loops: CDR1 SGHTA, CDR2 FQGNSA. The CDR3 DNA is TGTGCCAGCAGCTTAGAACGCAGGCACTATGGCTACACCTTC. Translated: CASSLERRHYGYTF.

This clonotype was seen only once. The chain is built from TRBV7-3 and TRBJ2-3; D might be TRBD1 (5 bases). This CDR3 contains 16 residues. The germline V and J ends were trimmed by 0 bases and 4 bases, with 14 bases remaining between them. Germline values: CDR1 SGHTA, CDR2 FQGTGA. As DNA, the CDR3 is TGTGCCAGCAGCTTAACGGGCCCAGGGTTCCCAGATACGCAGTATTTT. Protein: CASSLTGPGFPDTQYF.

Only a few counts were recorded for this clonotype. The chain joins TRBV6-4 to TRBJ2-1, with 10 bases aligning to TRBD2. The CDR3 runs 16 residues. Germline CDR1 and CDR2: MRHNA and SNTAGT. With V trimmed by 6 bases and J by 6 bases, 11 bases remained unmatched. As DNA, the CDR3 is TGTGCCAGCAGCCGACTAGCGGGTTCCACCCCCAATGAGCAGTTCTTC. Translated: CASSRLAGSTPNEQFF.

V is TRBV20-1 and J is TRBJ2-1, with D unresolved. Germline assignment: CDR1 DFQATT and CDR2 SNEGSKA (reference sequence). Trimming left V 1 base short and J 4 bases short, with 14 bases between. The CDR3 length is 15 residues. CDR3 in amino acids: CSARGVKYEYNEQFF. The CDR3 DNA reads TGCAGTGCTAGAGGGGTGAAGTACGAATACAATGAGCAGTTCTTC.

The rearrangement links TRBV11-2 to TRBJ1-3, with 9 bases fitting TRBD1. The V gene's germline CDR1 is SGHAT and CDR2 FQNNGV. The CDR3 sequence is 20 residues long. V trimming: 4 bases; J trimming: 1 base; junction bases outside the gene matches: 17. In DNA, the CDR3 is TGTGCCAGCAGCTCTCGGCCCCTCGGACAGGGGATCTTGTCTGGAAACACCATATATTTT. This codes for CASSSRPLGQGILSGNTIYF.

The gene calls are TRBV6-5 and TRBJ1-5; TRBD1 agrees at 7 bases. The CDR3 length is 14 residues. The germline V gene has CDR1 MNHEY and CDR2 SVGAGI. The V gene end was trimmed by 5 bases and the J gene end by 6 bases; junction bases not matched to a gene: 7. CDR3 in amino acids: CASSPHRGPQPQHF. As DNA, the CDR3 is TGTGCCAGCAGTCCCCACAGGGGACCTCAGCCCCAGCATTTT.

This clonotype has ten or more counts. Here the CDR3 reads CSARDGYLAGELFF. CDR3 DNA sequence: TGCAGTGCTAGAGATGGGTACCTCGCCGGGGAGCTGTTTTTT. The V and J genes are TRBV20-1 and TRBJ2-2; unclear D gene. The V end was cut by 0 bases, the J end by 6 bases, with 11 bases between. The germline V gene encodes CDR1 DFQATT and CDR2 SNEGSKA (reference sequence). This CDR3 contains 14 residues.

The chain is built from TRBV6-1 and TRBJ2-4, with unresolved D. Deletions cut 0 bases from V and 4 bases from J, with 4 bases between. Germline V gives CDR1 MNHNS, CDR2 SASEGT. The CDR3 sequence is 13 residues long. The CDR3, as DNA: TGTGCCAGCAGTGAAGCGCCTAAAAACATTCAGTACTTC. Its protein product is CASSEAPKNIQYF.

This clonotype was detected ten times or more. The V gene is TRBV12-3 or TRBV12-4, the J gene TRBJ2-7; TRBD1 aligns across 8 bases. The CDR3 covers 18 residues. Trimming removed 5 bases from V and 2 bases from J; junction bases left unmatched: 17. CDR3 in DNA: TGTGCCAGCAGTATAACAGGGGGTAAGGTCCATTTGACCTACGAGCAGTACTTC. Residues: CASSITGGKVHLTYEQYF.

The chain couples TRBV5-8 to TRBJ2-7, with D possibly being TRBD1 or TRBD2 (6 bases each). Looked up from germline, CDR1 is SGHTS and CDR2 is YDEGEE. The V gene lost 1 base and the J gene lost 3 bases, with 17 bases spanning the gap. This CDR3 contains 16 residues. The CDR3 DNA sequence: TGTGCCAGCAGCTTGTGGGGGGCTGGGGAGGTCTACGAGCAGTACTTC. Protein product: CASSLWGAGEVYEQYF.

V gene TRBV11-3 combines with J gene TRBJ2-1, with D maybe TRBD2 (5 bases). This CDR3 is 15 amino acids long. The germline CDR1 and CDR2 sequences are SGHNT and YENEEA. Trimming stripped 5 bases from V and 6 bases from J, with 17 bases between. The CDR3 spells CASSQTTSTGNEQFF. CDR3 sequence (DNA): TGTGCCAGCAGCCAGACTACCTCTACTGGCAATGAGCAGTTCTTC.

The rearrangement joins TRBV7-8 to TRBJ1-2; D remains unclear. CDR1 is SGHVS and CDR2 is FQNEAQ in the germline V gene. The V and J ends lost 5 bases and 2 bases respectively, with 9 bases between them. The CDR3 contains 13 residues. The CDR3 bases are TGTGCCAGCAGCCACGTGTGGAACTATGGCTACACCTTC. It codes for CASSHVWNYGYTF. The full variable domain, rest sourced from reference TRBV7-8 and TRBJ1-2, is GAGVSQSPRYKVAKRGQDVALRCDPISGHVSLFWYQQALGQGPEFLTYFQNEAQLDKSGLPSDRFFAERPEGSVSTLKIQRTQQEDSAVYLCASSHVWNYGYTFGSGTRLTVV.

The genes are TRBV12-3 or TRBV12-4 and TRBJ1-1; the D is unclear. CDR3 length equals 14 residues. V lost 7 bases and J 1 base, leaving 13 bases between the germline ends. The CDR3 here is CASTKKLANTEAFF. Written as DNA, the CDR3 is TGTGCCAGCACTAAGAAGCTGGCGAACACTGAAGCTTTCTTT.

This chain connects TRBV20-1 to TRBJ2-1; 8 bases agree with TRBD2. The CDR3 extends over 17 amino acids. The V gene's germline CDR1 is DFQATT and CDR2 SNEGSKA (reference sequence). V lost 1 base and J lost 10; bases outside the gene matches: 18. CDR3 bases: TGCAGTGCTAGAGGTTATAGTACTAGCGGAGTCTTAGGGGAGCAGTTCTTC. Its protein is CSARGYSTSGVLGEQFF.